Following are 25 T cell receptor beta chains from one sample sequenced in a study of cytomegalovirus exposure and HLA in healthy donors. Primers: 60 Vbeta forward and 13 Jbeta reverse. The repertoire was sequenced with immunoSEQ multiplex PCR; TCRdb's copy has only in-frame clones and lacks some. The repertoire holds about 170,000 clones, roughly 84% seen once, with roughly 1.2% in the top ten. The sequencing sample was made of PBMCs. Receptor source: a boy aged 2 to 9 in good health and CMV-seronegative.

The J gene is TRBJ2-3, the V gene TRBV6-1; no clear D. Trimming took 9 bases from V and 0 from J, leaving 13 bases between them. The CDR3 covers 14 residues. CDR1 is MNHNS, CDR2 SASEGT, per germline. CDR3: CASVSEMSTDTQYF. CDR3 nucleotide sequence: TGTGCCAGTGTCTCAGAAATGAGCACAGATACGCAGTATTTT.

The J gene is TRBJ2-1, the V gene TRBV15, with 9 nucleotides matching TRBD2. The CDR3 runs 14 residues. CDR1 is LNHNV, CDR2 YYDKDF, per germline (reference sequence). Trimming cost V 4 bases and J 8 bases; bases outside gene matches: 6. The DNA for the CDR3 is TGTGCCACCAGCAAGAAACTAGCGGGCGATGAGCAGTTCTTC. Its translation: CATSKKLAGDEQFF.

This chain joins TRBV5-4 and TRBJ2-5; 8 nucleotides align to TRBD2. V lost 3 bases and J lost 5; bases outside the gene matches: 6. CDR3 size: 14 residues. Germline V gene data show CDR1 as SGHNT and CDR2 as YYREEE (reference sequence). CDR3 region: CASSSGGGEETQYF. The CDR3 DNA sequence: TGTGCCAGCAGCTCGGGGGGGGGCGAGGAGACCCAGTACTTC.

The chain links TRBV5-4 to TRBJ1-2; TRBD1 aligns across 10 bases. Unmatched junction bases numbered 7, after V lost 3 bases and J lost 8 bases. CDR1 SGHNT and CDR2 YYREEE come from the germline V gene (reference sequence). This CDR3 comprises 14 residues. The CDR3 here is CASSSGQGVEGYTF. The CDR3 coding sequence is TGTGCCAGCAGCTCCGGACAGGGGGTTGAGGGCTACACCTTC.

V and J are TRBV11-2 and TRBJ2-7; D unclear. The ends were cut back, 2 bases at V and 4 bases at J, with 12 bases in the middle. The CDR3 has 14 residues. CDR1 SGHAT and CDR2 FQNNGV come from the germline V gene. CDR3 region: CASSLLGQRYEQYF. The DNA for the CDR3 is TGTGCCAGCAGCTTACTTGGGCAGAGATACGAGCAGTACTTC. Full variable domain (remainder filled in from reference TRBV11-2 and TRBJ2-7): EAGVAQSPRYKIIEKRQSVAFWCNPISGHATLYWYQQILGQGPKLLIQFQNNGVVDDSQLPKDRFSAERLKGVDSTLKIQPAKLEDSAVYLCASSLLGQRYEQYFGPGTRLTVT.

This CDR3 is CASSGQGRSYNEQFF. The CDR3 nucleotides are TGTGCCAGCAGTGGACAGGGAAGGAGTTACAATGAGCAGTTCTTC. The chain recombines TRBV6-6 with TRBJ2-1; 8 bases are a match to TRBD1. This CDR3 contains 15 residues. Germline CDR1 MNHNY, CDR2 SVGAGI (reference sequence). With 5 bases clipped from V and 4 bases from J, the junction kept 7 bases outside the gene matches.

A remark on this clone: One end of the junction varies from germline; a read error may be responsible. CDR3 amino acids: CASSSSGTATF. The CDR3 DNA sequence: TGTGCCAGCAGCAGTAGCGGGACAGCGACATTC. The J gene is TRBJ1-2, the V gene TRBV5-4, with 7 bases identical to TRBD1. This CDR3 comprises 11 residues. Germline V lookup: CDR1 SGHNT, CDR2 YYREEE (reference sequence).

The chain recombines TRBV11-2 with TRBJ2-3, with D possibly TRBD2 on 6 matching bases. The CDR3 has 15 amino acids. Between the trimmed V and J ends, which lost 5 bases and 5 bases, there was a span of 17 bases. Germline V gene sequence: CDR1 SGHAT, CDR2 FQNNGV. CDR3 sequence: CASSPGVRRVDTQYF. The CDR3 DNA reads TGTGCCAGCAGCCCAGGAGTCAGGAGGGTAGATACGCAGTATTTT.

This chain connects TRBV7-9 to TRBJ1-1, with D possibly being TRBD1 (5 bases). The V gene lost 0 bases and the J gene lost 8 bases, with 10 bases spanning the gap. CDR1 and CDR2 from the germline V gene are SEHNR and FQNEAQ (reference sequence). The CDR3 extends over 13 amino acids. CDR3 bases: TGTGCCAGCAGCTTAGCTCTCGACAGCGAAGCTTTCTTT. Protein: CASSLALDSEAFF.

V and J are TRBV19 and TRBJ2-5, with D perhaps matching TRBD1 (5 bases). The V end was cut by 2 bases, the J end by 5 bases, with 15 bases between. The CDR3 sequence is 15 residues long. Germline V gene data show CDR1 as LNHDA and CDR2 as SQIVND (reference sequence). The CDR3 DNA reads TGTGCCAGTAGTATAACGTCAGGGTTGGCGGAGACCCAGTACTTC. Protein sequence: CASSITSGLAETQYF.

The CDR3 coding sequence is TGCGCCAGCAGCCCGGGACAGTTTTATAATGAAAAACTGTTTTTT. Translation gives CASSPGQFYNEKLFF. The chain couples TRBV4-3 to TRBJ1-4; TRBD1 agrees at 7 bases. Germline-derived CDR1 and CDR2 are LGHNA and YSLEER. There are 15 residues in the CDR3. Trimming cost V 4 bases and J 4 bases; bases outside gene matches: 6.

This chain joins TRBV5-6 and TRBJ2-7; D may match TRBD1 or TRBD2 (5 bases each). Germline loops: CDR1 SGHDT, CDR2 YYEEEE. Trimming took off 0 bases at V and 0 bases at J, with 16 bases between the two ends. This CDR3 comprises 17 residues. CDR3: CASSLGQGRGDSYEQYV. As DNA, the CDR3 is TGTGCCAGCAGCTTGGGGCAGGGAAGAGGGGACTCCTACGAGCAGTACGTC.

In this sample, this clone turned up once. The gene calls are TRBV25-1 and TRBJ2-1; 11 bases match TRBD2. With 6 bases clipped from V and 5 bases from J, the junction kept 3 bases outside the gene matches. This CDR3 contains 14 residues. Germline-derived CDR1 and CDR2 are MGHDK and SYGVNS. The CDR3 nucleotides read TGTGCCAGCAGACTAGCGGGAGAAAACAATGAGCAGTTCTTC. Translated, it gives CASRLAGENNEQFF.

The chain couples TRBV2 to TRBJ2-7; the match to TRBD2 covers 11 bases. The CDR3 sequence is 14 residues long. The germline CDR1 and CDR2 sequences are SNHLY and FYNNEI. Trimming at V came to 7 bases and at J to 3 bases, leaving 5 bases not matched to a gene. The CDR3 DNA follows: TGTGCCAGCACCCCAGGGACTAGCGGCTACGAGCAGTACTTC. This codes for CASTPGTSGYEQYF.

The chain uses TRBV2 and TRBJ1-2; TRBD1 matches 7 bases. With 6 bases clipped from V and 7 bases from J, the junction kept 5 bases outside the gene matches. The CDR3 runs 12 residues. Germline CDR1 and CDR2: SNHLY and FYNNEI. The CDR3 reads CASRETGSGYTF. The CDR3 region has the DNA TGTGCCAGCAGAGAGACAGGGAGTGGCTACACCTTC.

The genes are TRBV19 and TRBJ2-7; 8 nucleotides agree with TRBD2. CDR1 and CDR2 (germline): LNHDA, SQIVND (reference sequence). The CDR3 has 15 residues. With 3 bases clipped from V and 2 bases from J, the junction kept 6 bases outside the gene matches. CDR3 DNA sequence: TGTGCCAGTAGTATTATCACTAGCGGAACCTACGAGCAGTACTTC. Amino acid sequence: CASSIITSGTYEQYF.

The V gene is TRBV18, the J gene TRBJ1-2; D ambiguous. Germline CDR1 and CDR2: KGHSH and LQKENI. This CDR3 comprises 13 residues. Trimming shortened V by 3 bases and J by 2 bases, and 7 bases separated the two germline ends. CDR3 loop: CASSPTANYGYTF. The CDR3 DNA follows: TGTGCCAGCTCACCTACAGCAAACTATGGCTACACCTTC.

This chain uses TRBV5-5 with TRBJ2-2; 7 nucleotides line up with TRBD2. After removal of 3 bases from V and 6 bases from J, the junction contained 5 bases not matched to a gene. The CDR3 has 14 amino acids. The V gene's germline CDR1 is SGHKS and CDR2 YYEKEE (reference sequence). Here the CDR3 DNA reads TGTGCCAGCAGCTCCTGGGAGGGGCCCGGGGAGCTGTTTTTT. It translates to CASSSWEGPGELFF.

The chain joins TRBV7-8 to TRBJ2-5; 9 bases align to TRBD1. Trimming removed 6 bases from V and 4 bases from J; junction bases left unmatched: 6. This CDR3 spans 14 amino acids. The V gene's germline CDR1 is SGHVS and CDR2 FQNEAQ. The CDR3 region is CASRSQGAGETQYF. The CDR3 coding sequence is TGTGCCAGCAGATCACAGGGGGCCGGAGAGACCCAGTACTTC.

CDR3 in amino acids: CASSKDRALTTTQYF. For the CDR3, the DNA is TGTGCCAGCAGCAAGGACAGGGCCTTAACCACCACGCAGTATTTT. This chain links TRBV27 with TRBJ2-3; 8 bases map to TRBD1. The CDR3 has 15 amino acids. V lost 6 bases to trimming and J lost 9 bases; unmatched junction nucleotides: 14. Per the germline V gene, CDR1 is MNHEY and CDR2 is SMNVEV (reference sequence).

This clone has only a few counts. One end of the junction varies from germline; a read error may be responsible. This rearrangement joins TRBV7-7 to TRBJ2-3, with a possible D match to TRBD2 (6 bases). This CDR3 spans 16 amino acids. The V gene's germline CDR1 is SSHAT and CDR2 FNYEAQ (reference sequence). Here the CDR3 reads CASSLALGGGTDTQYF. CDR3 DNA: TGTGCTAGCAGCTTAGCGCTCGGAGGGGGCACAGATACGCAGTATTTT.

The rearrangement joins TRBV7-9 to TRBJ2-4, with TRBD1 matching 12 bases. Germline CDR1 and CDR2: SEHNR and FQNEAQ (reference sequence). Trimming cost V 4 bases and J 3 bases; bases outside gene matches: 4. This CDR3 region has 16 residues. CDR3 nucleotides: TGTGCCAGCAGCTCAGGGACAGGGGGCGTCAAAAACATTCAGTACTTC. Amino acid sequence: CASSSGTGGVKNIQYF.

This clone was seen only once. This chain links TRBV11-2 with TRBJ2-1, with TRBD2 matching over 7 bases. The V gene's germline CDR1 is SGHAT and CDR2 FQNNGV. There are 15 residues in the CDR3. V shed 6 bases and J 5 bases; nucleotides not matched to a gene: 10. The CDR3 here is CASSPPGGRNNEQFF. The CDR3 DNA follows: TGTGCCAGCAGTCCCCCGGGGGGAAGGAACAATGAGCAGTTCTTC.

J is TRBJ2-5 and V is TRBV27; TRBD2 aligns across 8 bases. V shed 3 bases, J shed 2 bases, and the junction held 5 bases outside the gene matches. Looked up from germline, CDR1 is MNHEY and CDR2 is SMNVEV (reference sequence). The CDR3 is 15 residues long. CDR3 in DNA: TGTGCCAGCAGTTTGGACGGGGGGGATCAAGAGACCCAGTACTTC. Protein product: CASSLDGGDQETQYF.

Only one count was recorded for this clone. The chain uses TRBV27 and TRBJ1-1; 7 bases fit TRBD1. Germline values: CDR1 MNHEY, CDR2 SMNVEV (reference sequence). The CDR3 is 15 amino acids. V lost 6 bases to trimming and J lost 1 base; unmatched junction nucleotides: 8. CDR3 DNA sequence: TGTGCCAGCAGGCACGACAGGGCTTCGAACACTGAAGCTTTCTTT. This sequence encodes CASRHDRASNTEAFF.